This T cell receptor beta chain was sequenced in a study of shared clonotypes between healthy human individuals (TCRdb year 2020). Looking at the study overall: Three men and a couple of women, aged 18 to 49 years, made up the cohort. Different laboratories and diverse techniques were used to prepare libraries and sequence TCR repertoires, to increase sequencing depth and limit assay-specific biases. Leukapheresis yielded between about 0.94 and 8.9 billion PBMCs per donor. For each donor, CD4 naive and CD4 memory were each given three plates, CD8 naive was given two plates, and CD8 memory was given one plate. The study deeply sequenced blood TCR repertoires of about 5 healthy adults to estimate repertoire size and the extent of clonotype sharing between individuals.

General conclusions and limits of the study: Pairwise subsampling indicated that sequencing depth was expected to affect the degree of clonotype sharing among donors. Even with the large sequencing depth, rarefaction of the sorted-subset datasets indicated that sequencing was incomplete. When a few donors were compared, the shared fraction of clonotypes was roughly 4.8% for naive CD4, roughly 3.3% for naive CD8, more than 2% for memory CD4, and about 0.36% for memory CD8. Clonotypes shared by all four sorted-subset donors showed higher generation probabilities than non-shared clonotypes. Estimated clonotype richness was generally larger for naive than for memory subsets. Because the study included only a small number of donors, the genetic and exposure-history diversity represented was limited. Sampling was limited to blood, and TCR repertoires in tissue likely differ from TCR repertoires in blood.

The donors were healthy, HIV-negative adults who had no recently reported acute infections or vaccinations. Every donor was a Caucasian adult residing in Nashville, Tennessee, USA. CD4+ T cells were enriched through magnetic negative selection, after which naive cells were positively selected on CD45RA and the remaining negative fraction served as the memory subset. After blood collection by leukapheresis, PBMCs were isolated using Ficoll-Histopaque density gradient centrifugation and then cryopreserved in the vapor phase of liquid nitrogen. Purity and quantity of every magnetically sorted T cell population were checked by analytical flow cytometry. Genomic DNA was isolated from each sorted fraction and quantified by UV absorbance on a Nanodrop 2000c. Points on this clone: No antigen is known for it. The record has no base qualities; no much larger clone is one base away.

Using the deep immunoSEQ assay, TCR CDR3 regions were amplified from genomic DNA by multiplex PCR. For each cell subset, the extracted genomic DNA was distributed evenly across all wells of several immunoSEQ 96-well plates, and each plate served as one replicate. For sorted subsets, each replicate PCR was loaded with about 200 ng genomic DNA, equivalent to approximately 27,000 T cell genomes. Purified libraries were measured with a Qubit 3.0 fluorometer, size-checked on a Bioanalyzer 2100, and measured again with the KAPA Library Quantification kit. Each immunoSEQ 96-well plate was sequenced on its own single-read 150-cycle Illumina NextSeq 550 flow cell. The authors processed their data as follows. The immunoSEQ output contained only junctional sequences without quality scores, so filtering could not match that applied to full-length reads. To assign V/J genes and CDR3, sequences were annotated against IMGT germline references using PyIR, a Python wrapper for IgBLAST v1.9. Any read was removed if the V/J assignment was weak (E-value above 1e-6), the CDR3 was missing, or the read contained stop codons, out-of-frame junctions, or ambiguous translated residues. V3J clonotypes were defined by identical inferred V gene, J gene, and CDR3 amino acid sequence. Percentage overlap between repertoires was computed as shared unique clonotypes divided by the size of the smaller repertoire. Three approaches were used to assess repertoire richness: RTK rarefaction, the Chao1 estimator, and Recon v2.1 estimates of unobserved clonotypes. For all TCRbeta clonotypes obtained by the gDNA method from a handful of donors, generation probabilities were computed with OLGA. TCRdb obtained this table from immuneACCESS and retained in-frame rearrangements with V and J assigned. These tables miss some clones; where compared with another copy, unresolved V genes account for less than half of the shortfall, and the remainder is unexplained. That table is the source of V, J and clone size, and D and trimming were worked out from the DNA. The table for this sample lists about 1.1 million clones; approximately 78% of them were counted only once. The top ten clones comprise approximately 0.5% of the sample.

The sequenced sample was memory CD4+ T cells from PBMCs. Reading the label with the study, this specimen's cell subset or site is: CD45RA-negative fraction. The clonotype comes from a man between 18 and 29 years old in good health. Some clones in this sample may be carry-over from other donors' samples.

The CDR3 protein sequence reads: CASSELAVDTEAFF. The nucleotide sequence reads TGTGCCAGCAGTGAATTGGCGGTGGACACTGAAGCTTTCTTT. This chain is built from TRBV2 and TRBJ1-1; the D gene is not confidently resolved. The germline V gene specifies SNHLY as CDR1 and FYNNEI as CDR2. The germline ends are 10 bases apart after V is trimmed by 2 bases and J by 3 bases. The CDR3 numbers 14 residues from cysteine through phenylalanine. Only CDR3 DNA is held: 42 bases, read in frame from base 1.